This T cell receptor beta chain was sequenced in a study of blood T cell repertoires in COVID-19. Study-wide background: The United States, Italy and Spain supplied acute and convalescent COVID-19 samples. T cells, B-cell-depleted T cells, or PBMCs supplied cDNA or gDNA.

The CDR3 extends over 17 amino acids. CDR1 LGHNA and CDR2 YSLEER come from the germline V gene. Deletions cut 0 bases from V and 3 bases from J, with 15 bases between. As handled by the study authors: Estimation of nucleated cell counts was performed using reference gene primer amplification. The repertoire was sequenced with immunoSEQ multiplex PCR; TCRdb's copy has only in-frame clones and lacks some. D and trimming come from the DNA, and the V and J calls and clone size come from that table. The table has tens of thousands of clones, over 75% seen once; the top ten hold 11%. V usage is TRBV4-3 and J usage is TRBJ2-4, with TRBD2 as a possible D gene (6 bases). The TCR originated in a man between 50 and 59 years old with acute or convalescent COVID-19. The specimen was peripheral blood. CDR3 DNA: TGCGCCAGCAGCCAAGATAGGGCCGTGGGGGGCAAAAACATTCAGTACTTC. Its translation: CASSQDRAVGGKNIQYF.